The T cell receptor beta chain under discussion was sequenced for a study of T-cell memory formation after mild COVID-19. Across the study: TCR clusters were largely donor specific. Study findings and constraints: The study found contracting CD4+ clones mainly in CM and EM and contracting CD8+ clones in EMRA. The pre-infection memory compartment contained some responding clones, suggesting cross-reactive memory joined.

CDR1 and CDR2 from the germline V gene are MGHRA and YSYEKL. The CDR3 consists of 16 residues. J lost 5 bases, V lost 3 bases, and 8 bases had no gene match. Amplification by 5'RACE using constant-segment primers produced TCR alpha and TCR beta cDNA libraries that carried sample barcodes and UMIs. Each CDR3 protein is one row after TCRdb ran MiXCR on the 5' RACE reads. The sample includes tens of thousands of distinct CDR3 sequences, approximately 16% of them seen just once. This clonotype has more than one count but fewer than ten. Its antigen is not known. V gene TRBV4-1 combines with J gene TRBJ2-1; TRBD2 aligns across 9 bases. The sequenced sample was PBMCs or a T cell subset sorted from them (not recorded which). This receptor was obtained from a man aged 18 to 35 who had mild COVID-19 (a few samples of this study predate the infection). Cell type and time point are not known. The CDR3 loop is CASSHRQRGVNNEQFF. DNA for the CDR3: TGCGCCAGCAGCCACCGCCAGCGGGGGGTGAACAATGAGCAGTTCTTC.